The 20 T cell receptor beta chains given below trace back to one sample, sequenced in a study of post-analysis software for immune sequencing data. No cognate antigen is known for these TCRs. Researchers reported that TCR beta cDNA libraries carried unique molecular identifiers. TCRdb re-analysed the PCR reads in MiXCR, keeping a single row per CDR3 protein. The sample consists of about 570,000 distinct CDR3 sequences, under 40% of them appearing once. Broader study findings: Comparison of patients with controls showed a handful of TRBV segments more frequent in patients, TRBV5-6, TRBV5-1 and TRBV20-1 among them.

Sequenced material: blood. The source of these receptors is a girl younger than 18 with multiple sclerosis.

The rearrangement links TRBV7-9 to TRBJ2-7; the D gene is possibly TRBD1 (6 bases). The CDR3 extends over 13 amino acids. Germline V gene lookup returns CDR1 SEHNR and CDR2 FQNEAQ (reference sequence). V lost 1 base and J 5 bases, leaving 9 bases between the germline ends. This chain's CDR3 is CASSLDRTDEQYF. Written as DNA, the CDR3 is TGTGCCAGCAGCTTAGATAGGACAGACGAGCAGTACTTC.

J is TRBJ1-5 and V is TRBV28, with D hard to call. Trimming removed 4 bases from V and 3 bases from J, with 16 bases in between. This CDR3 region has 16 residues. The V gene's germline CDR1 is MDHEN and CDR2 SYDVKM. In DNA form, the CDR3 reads TGTGCCAGCAGTTCCATTAGAGTCACCCTCAATCAGCCCCAGCATTTT. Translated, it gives CASSSIRVTLNQPQHF.

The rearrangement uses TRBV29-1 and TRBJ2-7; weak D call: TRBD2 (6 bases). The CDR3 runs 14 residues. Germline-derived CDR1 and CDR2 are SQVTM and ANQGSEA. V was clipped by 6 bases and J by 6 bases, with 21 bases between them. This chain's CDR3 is CSVRNSWGEGEQYF. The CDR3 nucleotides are TGCAGCGTCCGAAATTCTTGGGGGGAAGGCGAGCAGTACTTC.

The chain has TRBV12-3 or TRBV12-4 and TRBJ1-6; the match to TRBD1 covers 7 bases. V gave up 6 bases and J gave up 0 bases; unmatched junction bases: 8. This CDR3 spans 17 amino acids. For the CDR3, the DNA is TGTGCCAGCAGGGACGACAGGGCGGGCTCCTATAATTCACCCCTCCACTTT. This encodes CASRDDRAGSYNSPLHF.

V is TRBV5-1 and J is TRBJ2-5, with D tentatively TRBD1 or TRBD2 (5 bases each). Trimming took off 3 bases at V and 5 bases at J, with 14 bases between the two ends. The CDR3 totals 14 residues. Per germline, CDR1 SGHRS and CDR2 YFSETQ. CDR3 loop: CASSSRLGEETQYF. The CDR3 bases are TGCGCCAGCAGCTCCCGTTTGGGGGAGGAGACCCAGTACTTC.

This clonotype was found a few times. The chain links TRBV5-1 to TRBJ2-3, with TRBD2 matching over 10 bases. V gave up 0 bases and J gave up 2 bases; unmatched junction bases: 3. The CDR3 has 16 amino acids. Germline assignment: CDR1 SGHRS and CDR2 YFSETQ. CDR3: CASSLASGGHTDTQYF. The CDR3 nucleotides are TGCGCCAGCAGCTTGGCTAGCGGGGGACACACAGATACGCAGTATTTT.

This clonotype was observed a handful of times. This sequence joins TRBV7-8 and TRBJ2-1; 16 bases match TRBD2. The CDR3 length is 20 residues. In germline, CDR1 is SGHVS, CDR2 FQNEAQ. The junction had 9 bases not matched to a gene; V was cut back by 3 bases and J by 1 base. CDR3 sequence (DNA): TGTGCCAGCAGCTTCCCCGGGACTAGCGGGGGGGGTATTTCCTACAATGAGCAGTTCTTC. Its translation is CASSFPGTSGGGISYNEQFF.

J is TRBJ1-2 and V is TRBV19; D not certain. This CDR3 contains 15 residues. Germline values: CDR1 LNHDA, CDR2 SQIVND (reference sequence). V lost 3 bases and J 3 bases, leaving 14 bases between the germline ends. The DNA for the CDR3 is TGTGCCAGTAGTATTAAGGTCCGGGCGGACTATGGCTACACCTTC. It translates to CASSIKVRADYGYTF.

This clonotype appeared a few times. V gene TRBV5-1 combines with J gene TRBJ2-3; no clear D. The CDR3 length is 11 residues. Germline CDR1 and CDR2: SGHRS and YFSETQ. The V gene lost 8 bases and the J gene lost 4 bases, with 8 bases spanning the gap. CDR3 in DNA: TGCGCCAGTCATGCGGCAGATACGCAGTATTTT. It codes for CASHAADTQYF. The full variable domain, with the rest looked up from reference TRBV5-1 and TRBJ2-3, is KAGVTQTPRYLIKTRGQQVTLSCSPISGHRSVSWYQQTPGQGLQFLFEYFSETQRNKGNFPGRFSGRQFSNSRSEMNVSTLELGDSALYLCASHAADTQYFGPGTRLTVL.

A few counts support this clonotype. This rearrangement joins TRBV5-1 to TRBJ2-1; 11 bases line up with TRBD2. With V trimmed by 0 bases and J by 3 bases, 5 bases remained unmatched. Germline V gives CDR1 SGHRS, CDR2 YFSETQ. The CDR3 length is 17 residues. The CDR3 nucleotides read TGCGCCAGCAGCTTGGCGGCTAGCGGGGGGTACTACAATGAGCAGTTCTTC. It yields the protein CASSLAASGGYYNEQFF. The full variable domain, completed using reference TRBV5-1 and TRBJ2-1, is KAGVTQTPRYLIKTRGQQVTLSCSPISGHRSVSWYQQTPGQGLQFLFEYFSETQRNKGNFPGRFSGRQFSNSRSEMNVSTLELGDSALYLCASSLAASGGYYNEQFFGPGTRLTVL.

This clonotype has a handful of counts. CDR3 sequence reads: CASTPIVGQGYGYTF. The CDR3 coding sequence is TGTGCCAGCACCCCGATCGTGGGGCAGGGCTATGGCTACACCTTC. This chain connects TRBV6-2 or TRBV6-3 to TRBJ1-2; D might be TRBD1 (5 bases). Per germline, CDR1 MNHEY and CDR2 SVGEGT. This CDR3 spans 15 amino acids. V was trimmed by 7 bases and J by 4 bases, leaving 19 bases between them.

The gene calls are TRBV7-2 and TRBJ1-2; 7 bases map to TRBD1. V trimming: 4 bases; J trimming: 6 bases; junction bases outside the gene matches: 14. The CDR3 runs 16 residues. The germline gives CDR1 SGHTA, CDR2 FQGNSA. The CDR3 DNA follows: TGTGCCAGCAGCTCTAGGAGGCGGGGACAGACCAATGGCTACACCTTC. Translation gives CASSSRRRGQTNGYTF.

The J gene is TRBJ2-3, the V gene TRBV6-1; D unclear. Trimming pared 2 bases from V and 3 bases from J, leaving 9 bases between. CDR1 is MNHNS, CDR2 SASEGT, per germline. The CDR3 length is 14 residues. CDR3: CASSEPIPTDTQYF. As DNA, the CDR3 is TGTGCCAGCAGTGAACCTATTCCTACAGATACGCAGTATTTT.

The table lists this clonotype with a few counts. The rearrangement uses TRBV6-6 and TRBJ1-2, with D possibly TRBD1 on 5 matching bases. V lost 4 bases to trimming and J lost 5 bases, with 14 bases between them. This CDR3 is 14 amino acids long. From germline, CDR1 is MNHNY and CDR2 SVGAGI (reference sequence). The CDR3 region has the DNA TGTGCCAGCAGTTCAACAGGTCCCTTATATGGCTACACCTTC. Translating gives CASSSTGPLYGYTF.

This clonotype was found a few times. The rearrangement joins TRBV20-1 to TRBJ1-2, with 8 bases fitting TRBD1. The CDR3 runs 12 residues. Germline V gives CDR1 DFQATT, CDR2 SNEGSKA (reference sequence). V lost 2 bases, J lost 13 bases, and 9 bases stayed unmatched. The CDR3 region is CSARINRGLFTF. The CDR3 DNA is TGCAGTGCTAGAATCAACAGGGGGTTATTCACCTTC.

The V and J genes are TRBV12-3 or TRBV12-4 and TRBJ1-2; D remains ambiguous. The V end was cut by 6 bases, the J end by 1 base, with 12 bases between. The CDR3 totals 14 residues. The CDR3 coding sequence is TGTGCCAGCAGGAACGGCCGTGGTAACTATGGCTACACCTTC. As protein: CASRNGRGNYGYTF.

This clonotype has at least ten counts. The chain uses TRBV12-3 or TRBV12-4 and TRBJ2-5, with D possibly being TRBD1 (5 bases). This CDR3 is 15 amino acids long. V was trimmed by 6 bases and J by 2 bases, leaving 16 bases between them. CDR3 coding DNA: TGTGCCAGCAGACTTGAAACAGGAACTCAAGAGACCCAGTACTTC. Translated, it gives CASRLETGTQETQYF.

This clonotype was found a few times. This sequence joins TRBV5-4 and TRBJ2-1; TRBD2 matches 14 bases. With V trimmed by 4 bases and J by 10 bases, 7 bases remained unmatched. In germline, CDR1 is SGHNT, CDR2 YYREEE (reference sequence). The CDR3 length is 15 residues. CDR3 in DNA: TGTGCCAGCAGCACCGGGACTAGCGGGGGAAGGGAGCAGTTCTTC. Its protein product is CASSTGTSGGREQFF.

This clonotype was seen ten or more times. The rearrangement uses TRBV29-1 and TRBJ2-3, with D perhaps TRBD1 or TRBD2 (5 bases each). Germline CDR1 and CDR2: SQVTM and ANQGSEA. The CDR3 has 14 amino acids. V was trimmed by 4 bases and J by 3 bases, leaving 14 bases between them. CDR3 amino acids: CSVGEGRRTDTQYF. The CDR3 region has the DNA TGCAGCGTTGGTGAGGGGCGTAGAACAGATACGCAGTATTTT.

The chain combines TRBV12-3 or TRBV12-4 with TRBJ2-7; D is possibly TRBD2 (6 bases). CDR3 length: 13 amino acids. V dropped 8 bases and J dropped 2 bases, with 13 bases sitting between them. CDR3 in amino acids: CASRLEPTYEQYF. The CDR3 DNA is TGTGCCAGCCGACTAGAACCCACCTACGAGCAGTACTTC.